These 5 T cell receptor beta chains were all obtained from the same sample, sequenced in a study of response to subunit inactivated influenza vaccine. In TCRdb, the RT-PCR reads were re-called with MiXCR into one record per CDR3 protein. The sample gives about 310,000 distinct CDR3 sequences, 22% of which show up once; approximately 10% is in the top ten. Sample: PBMCs from blood, taken about 20 months after vaccination. The receptors come from a man in his fifties or sixties who received an inactivated influenza vaccine.

There are a few counts of this clonotype. The CDR3: CASSMGRIDFMNTEAFF. The CDR3 DNA is TGTGCCAGTAGTATGGGCAGGATCGACTTCATGAACACTGAAGCTTTCTTT. V is TRBV19 and J is TRBJ1-1, with D hard to call. The germline gives CDR1 LNHDA, CDR2 SQIVND (reference sequence). The CDR3 loop spans 17 amino acids. V shed 3 bases and J shed 0 bases, with 17 bases lying between them.

The J gene is TRBJ1-1, the V gene TRBV7-2, with TRBD1 matching over 10 bases. After removal of 6 bases from V and 4 bases from J, the junction contained 2 bases not matched to a gene. CDR3 length equals 13 residues. Germline loops: CDR1 SGHTA, CDR2 FQGNSA. This CDR3 is CASRTGGGTEAFF. DNA for the CDR3: TGTGCCAGCAGGACAGGGGGCGGCACTGAAGCTTTCTTT.

CDR3 region: CASSTRDSGELFF. In nucleotides, the CDR3 is TGTGCCAGCAGCACCAGGGACTCCGGGGAGCTGTTTTTT. The chain recombines TRBV12-3 or TRBV12-4 with TRBJ2-2; maybe TRBD2 (6 bases). The V end was cut by 6 bases, the J end by 6 bases, with 11 bases between. The CDR3 consists of 13 residues.

This clonotype was counted a few times. The gene calls are TRBV24-1 and TRBJ1-5; no clear D. Trimming left V 0 bases short and J 3 bases short, with 8 bases between. Germline CDR1 and CDR2: KGHDR and SFDVKD. This CDR3 has 15 residues. CDR3 sequence: CATSDLRQINQPQHF. CDR3 sequence (DNA): TGTGCCACCAGTGATTTGAGGCAGATCAATCAGCCCCAGCATTTT.

There are many counts of this clonotype. This chain links TRBV7-9 with TRBJ1-1; TRBD1 is a possible D gene (5 bases). V was shortened by 3 bases and J by 7 bases, with 6 bases between the two germline ends. The CDR3 extends over 11 amino acids. Per the germline V gene, CDR1 is SEHNR and CDR2 is FQNEAQ (reference sequence). Written as DNA, the CDR3 is TGTGCCAGCAGCTTGGGGGATGAAGCTTTCTTT. This encodes CASSLGDEAFF.